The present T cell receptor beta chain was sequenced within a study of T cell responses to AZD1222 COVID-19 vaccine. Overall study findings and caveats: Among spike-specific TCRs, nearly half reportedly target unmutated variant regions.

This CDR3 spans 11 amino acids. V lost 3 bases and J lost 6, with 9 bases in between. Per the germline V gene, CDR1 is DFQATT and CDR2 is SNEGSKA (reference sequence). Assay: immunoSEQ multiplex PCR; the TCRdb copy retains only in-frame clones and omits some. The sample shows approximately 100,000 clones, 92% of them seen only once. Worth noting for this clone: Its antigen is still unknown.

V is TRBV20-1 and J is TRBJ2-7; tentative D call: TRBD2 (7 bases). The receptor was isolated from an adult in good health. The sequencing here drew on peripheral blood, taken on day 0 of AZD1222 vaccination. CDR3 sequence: CSARGGAEQYF. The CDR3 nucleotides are TGCAGTGCTAGGGGGGGGGCCGAGCAGTACTTC.